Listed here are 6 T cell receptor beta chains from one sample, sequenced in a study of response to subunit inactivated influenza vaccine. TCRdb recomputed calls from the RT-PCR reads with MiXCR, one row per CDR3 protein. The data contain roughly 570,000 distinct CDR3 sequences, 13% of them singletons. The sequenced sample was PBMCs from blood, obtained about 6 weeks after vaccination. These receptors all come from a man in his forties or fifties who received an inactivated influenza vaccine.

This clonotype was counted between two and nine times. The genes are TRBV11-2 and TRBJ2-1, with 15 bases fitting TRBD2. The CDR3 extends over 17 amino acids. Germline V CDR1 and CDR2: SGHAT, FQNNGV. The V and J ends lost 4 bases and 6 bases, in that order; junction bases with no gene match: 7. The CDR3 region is CASSSGLAGGVSNEQFF. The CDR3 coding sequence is TGTGCCAGCAGCTCGGGACTAGCGGGGGGAGTCAGCAATGAGCAGTTCTTC.

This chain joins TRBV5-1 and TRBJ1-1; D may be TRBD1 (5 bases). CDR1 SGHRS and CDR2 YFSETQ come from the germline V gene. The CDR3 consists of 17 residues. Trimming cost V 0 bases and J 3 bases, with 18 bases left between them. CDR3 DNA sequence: TGCGCCAGCAGCTTGGGGCATGGAGCGACAGTGGACACTGAAGCTTTCTTT. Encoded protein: CASSLGHGATVDTEAFF. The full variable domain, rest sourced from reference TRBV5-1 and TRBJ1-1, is KAGVTQTPRYLIKTRGQQVTLSCSPISGHRSVSWYQQTPGQGLQFLFEYFSETQRNKGNFPGRFSGRQFSNSRSEMNVSTLELGDSALYLCASSLGHGATVDTEAFFGQGTRLTVV.

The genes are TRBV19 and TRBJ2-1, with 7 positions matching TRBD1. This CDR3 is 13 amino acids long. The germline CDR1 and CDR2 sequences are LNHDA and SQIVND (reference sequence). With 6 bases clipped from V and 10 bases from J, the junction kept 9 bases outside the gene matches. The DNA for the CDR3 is TGTGCCAGTAGCTCGAGACAGGGACAGGAGCAGTTCTTC. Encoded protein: CASSSRQGQEQFF.

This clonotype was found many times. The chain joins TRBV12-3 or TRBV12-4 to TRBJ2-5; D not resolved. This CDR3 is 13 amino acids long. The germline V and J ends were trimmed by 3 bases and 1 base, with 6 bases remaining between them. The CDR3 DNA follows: TGTGCCAGCAGTTTCACTCGCCAAGAGACCCAGTACTTC. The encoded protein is CASSFTRQETQYF.

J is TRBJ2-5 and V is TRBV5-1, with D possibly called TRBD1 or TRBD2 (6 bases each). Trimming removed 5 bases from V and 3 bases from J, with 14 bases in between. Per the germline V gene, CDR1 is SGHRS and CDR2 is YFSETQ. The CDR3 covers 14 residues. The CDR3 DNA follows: TGCGCCAGCAGAGTCGGGGGCCGTGAAGAGACCCAGTACTTC. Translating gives CASRVGGREETQYF.

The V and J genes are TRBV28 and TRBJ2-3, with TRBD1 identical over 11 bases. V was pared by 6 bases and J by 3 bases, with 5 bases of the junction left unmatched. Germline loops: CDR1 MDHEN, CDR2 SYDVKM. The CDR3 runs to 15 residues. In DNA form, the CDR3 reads TGTGCCAGCAGGAGGACAGGGGGCTTGACAGATACGCAGTATTTT. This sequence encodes CASRRTGGLTDTQYF.